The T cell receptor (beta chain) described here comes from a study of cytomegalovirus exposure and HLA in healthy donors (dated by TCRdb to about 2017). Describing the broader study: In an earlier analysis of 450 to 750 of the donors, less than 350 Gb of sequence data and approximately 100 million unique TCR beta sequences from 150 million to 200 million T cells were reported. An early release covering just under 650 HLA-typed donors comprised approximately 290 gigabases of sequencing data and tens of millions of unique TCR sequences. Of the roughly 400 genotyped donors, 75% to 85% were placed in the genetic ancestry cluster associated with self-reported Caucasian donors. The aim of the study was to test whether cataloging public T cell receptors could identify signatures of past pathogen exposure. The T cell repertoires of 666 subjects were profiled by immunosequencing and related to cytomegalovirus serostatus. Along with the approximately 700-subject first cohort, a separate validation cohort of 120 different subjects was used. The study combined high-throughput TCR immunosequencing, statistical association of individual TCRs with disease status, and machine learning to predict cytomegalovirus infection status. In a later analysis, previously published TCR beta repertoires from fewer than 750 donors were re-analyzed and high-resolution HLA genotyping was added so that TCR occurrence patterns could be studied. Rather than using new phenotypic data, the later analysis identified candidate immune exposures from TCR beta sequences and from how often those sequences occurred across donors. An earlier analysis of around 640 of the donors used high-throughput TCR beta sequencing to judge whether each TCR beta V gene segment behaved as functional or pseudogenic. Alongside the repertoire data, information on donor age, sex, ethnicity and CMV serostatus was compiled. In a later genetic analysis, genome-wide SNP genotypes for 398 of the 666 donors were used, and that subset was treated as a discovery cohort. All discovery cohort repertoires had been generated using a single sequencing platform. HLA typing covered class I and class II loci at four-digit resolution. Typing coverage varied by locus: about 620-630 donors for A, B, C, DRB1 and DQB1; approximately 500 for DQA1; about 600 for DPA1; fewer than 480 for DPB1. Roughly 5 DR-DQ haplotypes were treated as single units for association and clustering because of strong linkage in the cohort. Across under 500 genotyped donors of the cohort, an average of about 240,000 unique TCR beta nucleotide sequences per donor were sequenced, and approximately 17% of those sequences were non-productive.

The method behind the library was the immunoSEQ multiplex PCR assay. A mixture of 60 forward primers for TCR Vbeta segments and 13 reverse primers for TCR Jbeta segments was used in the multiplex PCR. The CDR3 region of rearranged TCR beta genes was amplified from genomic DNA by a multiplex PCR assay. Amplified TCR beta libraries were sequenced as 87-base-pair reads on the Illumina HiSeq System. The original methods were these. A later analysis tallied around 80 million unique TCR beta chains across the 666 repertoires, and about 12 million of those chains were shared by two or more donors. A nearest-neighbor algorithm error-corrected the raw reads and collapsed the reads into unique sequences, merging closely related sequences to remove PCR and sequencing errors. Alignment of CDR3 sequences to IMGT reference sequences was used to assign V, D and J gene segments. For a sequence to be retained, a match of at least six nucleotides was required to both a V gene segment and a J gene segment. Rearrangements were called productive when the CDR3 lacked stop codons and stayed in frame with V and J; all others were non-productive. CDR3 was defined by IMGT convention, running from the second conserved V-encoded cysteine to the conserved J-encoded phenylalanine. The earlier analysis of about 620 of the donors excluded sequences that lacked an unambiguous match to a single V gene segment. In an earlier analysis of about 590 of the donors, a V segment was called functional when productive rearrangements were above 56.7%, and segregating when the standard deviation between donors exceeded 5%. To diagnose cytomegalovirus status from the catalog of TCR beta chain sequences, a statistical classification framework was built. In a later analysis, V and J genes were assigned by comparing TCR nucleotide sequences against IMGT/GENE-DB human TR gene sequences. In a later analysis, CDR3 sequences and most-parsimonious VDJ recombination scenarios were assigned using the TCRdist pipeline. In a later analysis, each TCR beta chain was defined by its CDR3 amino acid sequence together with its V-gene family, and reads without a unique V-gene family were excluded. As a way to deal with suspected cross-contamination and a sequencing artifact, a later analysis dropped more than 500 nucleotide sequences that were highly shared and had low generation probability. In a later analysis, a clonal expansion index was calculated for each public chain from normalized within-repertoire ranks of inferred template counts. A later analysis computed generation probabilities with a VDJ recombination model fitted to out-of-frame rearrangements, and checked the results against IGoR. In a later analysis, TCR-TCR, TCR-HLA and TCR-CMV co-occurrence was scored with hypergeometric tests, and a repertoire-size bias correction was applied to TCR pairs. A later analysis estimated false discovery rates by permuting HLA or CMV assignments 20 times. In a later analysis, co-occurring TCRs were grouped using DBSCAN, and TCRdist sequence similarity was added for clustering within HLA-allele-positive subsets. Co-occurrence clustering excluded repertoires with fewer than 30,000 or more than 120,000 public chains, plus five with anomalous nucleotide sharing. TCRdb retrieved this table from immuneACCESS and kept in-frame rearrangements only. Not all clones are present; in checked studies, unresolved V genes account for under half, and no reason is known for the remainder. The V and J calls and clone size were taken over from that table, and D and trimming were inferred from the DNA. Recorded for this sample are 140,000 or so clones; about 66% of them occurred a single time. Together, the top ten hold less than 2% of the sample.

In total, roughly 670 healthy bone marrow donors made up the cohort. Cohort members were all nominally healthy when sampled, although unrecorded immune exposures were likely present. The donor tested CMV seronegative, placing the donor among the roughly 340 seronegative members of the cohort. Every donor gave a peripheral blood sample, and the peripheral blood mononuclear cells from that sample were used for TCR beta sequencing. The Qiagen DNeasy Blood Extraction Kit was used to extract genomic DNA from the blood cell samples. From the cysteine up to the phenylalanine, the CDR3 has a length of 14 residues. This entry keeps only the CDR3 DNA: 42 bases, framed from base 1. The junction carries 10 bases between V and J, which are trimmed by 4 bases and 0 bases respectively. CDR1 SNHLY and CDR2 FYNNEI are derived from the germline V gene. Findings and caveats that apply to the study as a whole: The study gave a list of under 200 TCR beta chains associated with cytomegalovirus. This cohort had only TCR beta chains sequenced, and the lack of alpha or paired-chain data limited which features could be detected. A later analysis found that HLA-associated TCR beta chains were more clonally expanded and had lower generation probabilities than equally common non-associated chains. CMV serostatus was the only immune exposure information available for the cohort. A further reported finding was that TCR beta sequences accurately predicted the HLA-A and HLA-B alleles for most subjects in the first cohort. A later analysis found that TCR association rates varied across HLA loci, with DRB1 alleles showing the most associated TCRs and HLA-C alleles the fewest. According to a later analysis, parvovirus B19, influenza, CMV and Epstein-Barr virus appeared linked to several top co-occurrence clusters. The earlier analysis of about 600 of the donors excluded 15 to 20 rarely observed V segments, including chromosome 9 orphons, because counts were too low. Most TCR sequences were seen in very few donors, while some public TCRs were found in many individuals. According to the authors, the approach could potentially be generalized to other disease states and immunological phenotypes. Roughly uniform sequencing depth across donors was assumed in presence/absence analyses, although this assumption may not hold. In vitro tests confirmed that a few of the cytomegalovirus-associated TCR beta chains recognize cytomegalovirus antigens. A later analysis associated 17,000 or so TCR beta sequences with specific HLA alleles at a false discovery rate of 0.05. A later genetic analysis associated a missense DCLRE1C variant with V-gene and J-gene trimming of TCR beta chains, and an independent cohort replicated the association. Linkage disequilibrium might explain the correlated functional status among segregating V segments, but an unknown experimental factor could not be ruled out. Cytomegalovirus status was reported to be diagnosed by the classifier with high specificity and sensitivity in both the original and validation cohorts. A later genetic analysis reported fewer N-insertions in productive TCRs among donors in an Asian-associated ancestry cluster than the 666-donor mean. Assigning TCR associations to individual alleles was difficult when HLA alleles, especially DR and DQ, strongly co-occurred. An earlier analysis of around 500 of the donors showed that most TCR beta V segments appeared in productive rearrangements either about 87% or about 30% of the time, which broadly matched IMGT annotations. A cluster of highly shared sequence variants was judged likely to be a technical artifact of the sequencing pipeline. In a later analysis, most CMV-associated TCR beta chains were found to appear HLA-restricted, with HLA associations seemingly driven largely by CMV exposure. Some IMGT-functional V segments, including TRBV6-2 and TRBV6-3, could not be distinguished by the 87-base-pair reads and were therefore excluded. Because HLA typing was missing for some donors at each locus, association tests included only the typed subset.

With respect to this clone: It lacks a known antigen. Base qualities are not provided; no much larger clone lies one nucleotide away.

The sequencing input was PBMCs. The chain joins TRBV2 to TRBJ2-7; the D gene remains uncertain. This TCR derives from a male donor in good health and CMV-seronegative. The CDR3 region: CASSGLASSYEQYF. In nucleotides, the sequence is TGTGCCAGCAGTGGCCTGGCTAGCTCCTACGAGCAGTACTTC.